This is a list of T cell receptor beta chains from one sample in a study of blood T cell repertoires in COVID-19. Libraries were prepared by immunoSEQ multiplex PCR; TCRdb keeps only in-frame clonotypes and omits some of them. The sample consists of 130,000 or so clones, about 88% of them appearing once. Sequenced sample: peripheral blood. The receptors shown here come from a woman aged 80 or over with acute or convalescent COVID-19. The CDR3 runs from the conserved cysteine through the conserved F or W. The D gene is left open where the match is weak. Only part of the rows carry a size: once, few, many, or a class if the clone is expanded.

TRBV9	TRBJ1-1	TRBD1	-	CASSKWTGWGTEAFF	TGTGCCAGCAGCAAATGGACAGGGTGGGGCACTGAAGCTTTCTTT
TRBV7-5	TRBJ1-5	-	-	CVRSLADIPSNQPQHF	TGTGTCAGAAGCTTAGCGGACATTCCAAGCAATCAGCCCCAGCATTTT
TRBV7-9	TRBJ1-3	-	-	CASSLGGDSGNTIYF	TGTGCCAGCAGCTTAGGTGGAGACTCTGGAAACACCATATATTTT
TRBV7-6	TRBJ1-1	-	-	CASSLAPAAGTEAFF	TGTGCCAGCAGCTTAGCGCCGGCGGCGGGGACTGAAGCTTTCTTT
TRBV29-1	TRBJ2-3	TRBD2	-	CSVQTSVWTDTQYF	TGCAGCGTCCAGACTAGCGTTTGGACAGATACGCAGTATTTT
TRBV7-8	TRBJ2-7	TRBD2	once	CASSFSLGEGYEQYF	TGTGCCAGCAGCTTCTCATTGGGGGAGGGGTACGAGCAGTACTTC
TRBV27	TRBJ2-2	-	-	CASSLGGPTNTGELFF	TGTGCCAGCAGTTTGGGAGGTCCAACGAACACCGGGGAGCTGTTTTTT
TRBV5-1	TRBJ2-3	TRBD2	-	CASSLGGRTSGSEGTTDTQYF	TGCGCCAGCAGCTTGGGGGGGAGGACTAGCGGGAGTGAGGGAACCACAGATACGCAGTATTTT
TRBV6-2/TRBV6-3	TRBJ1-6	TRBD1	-	CASSYSGTVGNSPLHF	TGTGCCAGCAGTTACTCCGGGACAGTCGGCAATTCACCCCTCCACTTT
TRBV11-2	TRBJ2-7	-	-	CASSAVTGAYEQYF	TGTGCCAGCAGCGCTGTAACGGGAGCATACGAGCAGTACTTC
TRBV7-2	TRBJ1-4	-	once	CASSLGLQGFNEKLFF	TGTGCCAGCAGCTTAGGGCTACAGGGTTTTAATGAAAAACTGTTTTTT
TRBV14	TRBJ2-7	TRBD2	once	CASSPGVSGIGSYEQYF	TGTGCCAGCAGCCCGGGCGTTAGCGGGATAGGGTCCTACGAGCAGTACTTC
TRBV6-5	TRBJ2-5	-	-	CASRRELQETQYF	TGTGCCAGCAGGAGAGAGCTACAAGAGACCCAGTACTTC
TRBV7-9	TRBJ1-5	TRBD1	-	CASSRTGTLNQPQHF	TGTGCCAGCAGCAGGACAGGGACACTCAATCAGCCCCAGCATTTT
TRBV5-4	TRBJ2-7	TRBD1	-	CASSSYPGTGFYEQYF	TGTGCCAGCAGCTCGTACCCGGGGACAGGGTTCTACGAGCAGTACTTC
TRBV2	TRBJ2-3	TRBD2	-	CARGGLAGTDTQYF	TGTGCCAGGGGGGGACTAGCGGGCACAGATACGCAGTATTTT
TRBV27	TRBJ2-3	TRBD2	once	CASSLAGGPGGTDTQYF	TGTGCCAGCAGTTTAGCGGGAGGGCCGGGGGGCACAGATACGCAGTATTTT
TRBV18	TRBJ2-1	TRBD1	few	CASSPPTGGPYNEQFF	TGTGCCAGCTCACCACCGACAGGGGGCCCTTACAATGAGCAGTTCTTC
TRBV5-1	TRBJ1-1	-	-	CASRPTGLLKSTEAFF	TGCGCCAGCAGACCCACAGGGTTGCTAAAAAGCACTGAAGCTTTCTTT
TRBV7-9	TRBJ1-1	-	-	CASSPVGGYTEAFF	TGTGCCAGCAGCCCGGTGGGGGGGTACACTGAAGCTTTCTTT
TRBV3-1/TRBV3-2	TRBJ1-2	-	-	CASSQASGSYGYTF	TGTGCCAGCAGCCAGGCAAGCGGGTCCTATGGCTACACCTTC
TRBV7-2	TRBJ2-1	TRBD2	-	CASSFRTSGGYNEQFF	TGTGCCAGCAGCTTCCGGACTAGCGGGGGGTACAATGAGCAGTTCTTC
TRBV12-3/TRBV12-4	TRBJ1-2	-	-	CASSPGEGPGYTF	TGTGCCAGCAGTCCGGGAGAGGGCCCGGGTTACACCTTC
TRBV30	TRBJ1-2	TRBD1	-	CAWSVTGGARGYTF	TGTGCCTGGAGTGTAACAGGGGGCGCAAGGGGCTACACCTTC
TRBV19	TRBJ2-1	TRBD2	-	CASSTVAGGVGEQFF	TGTGCCAGTAGTACCGTAGCGGGGGGCGTCGGTGAGCAGTTCTTC
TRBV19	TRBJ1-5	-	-	CASSIVGSWSNQPQHF	TGTGCCAGTAGTATAGTTGGCTCTTGGAGCAATCAGCCCCAGCATTTT
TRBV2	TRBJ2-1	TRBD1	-	CASSLIQGAGNEQFF	TGTGCCAGCAGTCTAATACAGGGGGCCGGCAATGAGCAGTTCTTC
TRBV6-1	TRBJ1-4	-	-	CASSEFRDIAPNEKLFF	TGTGCCAGCAGTGAATTCCGAGACATAGCGCCAAATGAAAAACTGTTTTTT
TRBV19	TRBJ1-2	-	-	CASLGQGYGYTF	TGTGCCAGTTTAGGGCAGGGCTATGGCTACACCTTC
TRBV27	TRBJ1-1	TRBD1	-	CASRPGGTDTEAFF	TGTGCCAGCAGGCCGGGGGGGACAGACACTGAAGCTTTCTTT
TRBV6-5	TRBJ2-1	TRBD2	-	CASSYSRAGGNNEQFF	TGTGCCAGCAGTTACTCGCGAGCGGGAGGTAACAATGAGCAGTTCTTC
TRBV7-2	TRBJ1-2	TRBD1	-	CASSPRQGLMNGYTF	TGTGCCAGCAGCCCCCGACAGGGTTTGATGAATGGCTACACCTTC
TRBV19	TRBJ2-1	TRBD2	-	CASRALSGSYNEQFF	TGTGCCAGTAGAGCCCTTAGCGGGAGCTACAATGAGCAGTTCTTC
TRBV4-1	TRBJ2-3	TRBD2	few	CASSQDVGLAVTSTDTQYF	TGCGCCAGCAGCCAAGACGTGGGACTAGCGGTAACTAGCACAGATACGCAGTATTTT
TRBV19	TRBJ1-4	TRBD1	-	CASSITRGQGEEKLFF	TGTGCCAGTAGTATTACTCGGGGACAGGGAGAGGAAAAACTGTTTTTT
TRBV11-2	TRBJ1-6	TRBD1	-	CASSPRQGVTNSPLHF	TGTGCCAGCAGCCCCCGACAGGGGGTGACCAATTCACCCCTCCACTTT
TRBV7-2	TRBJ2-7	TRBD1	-	CASSWDRDYEQYF	TGTGCCAGCAGCTGGGACAGGGACTACGAGCAGTACTTC
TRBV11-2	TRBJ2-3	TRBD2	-	CASSLGLAASRTDTQYF	TGTGCCAGCAGCTTAGGGCTAGCGGCTTCACGCACAGATACGCAGTATTTT
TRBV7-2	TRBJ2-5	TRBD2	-	CASSFGSGGAGETQYF	TGTGCCAGCAGCTTCGGTAGCGGGGGGGCAGGTGAGACCCAGTACTTC
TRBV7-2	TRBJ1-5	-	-	CASSLSLSQPQHF	TGTGCCAGCAGCTTAAGTCTAAGTCAGCCCCAGCATTTT
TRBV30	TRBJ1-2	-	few	CAWISLRGLRGGYTF	TGTGCCTGGATCAGTCTCCGAGGGCTTCGGGGAGGCTACACCTTC
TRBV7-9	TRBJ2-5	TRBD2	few	CASSSSGGVQETQYF	TGTGCCAGCAGCTCTAGCGGGGGGGTTCAAGAGACCCAGTACTTC
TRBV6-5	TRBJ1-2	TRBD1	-	CASSRSGQGVSGYTF	TGTGCCAGCAGCCGGTCGGGACAGGGTGTGAGTGGCTACACCTTC
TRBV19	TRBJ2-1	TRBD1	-	CASSLGQGAWDEQFF	TGTGCCAGTAGTTTGGGGCAGGGGGCTTGGGATGAGCAGTTCTTC
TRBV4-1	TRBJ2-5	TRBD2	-	CASSQEGDSGTSGQETQYF	TGCGCCAGCAGCCAAGAAGGGGACTCCGGGACTAGCGGACAAGAGACCCAGTACTTC
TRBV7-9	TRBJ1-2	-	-	CASSLVGAYGYTF	TGTGCCAGCAGCTTAGTCGGTGCATATGGCTACACCTTC
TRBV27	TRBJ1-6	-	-	CASKSSYNSPLHF	TGTGCCAGCAAGTCTAGCTATAATTCACCCCTCCACTTT
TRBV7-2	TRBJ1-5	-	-	CASSLVGGGTNNQPQHF	TGTGCCAGCAGCTTAGTGGGTGGAGGGACCAACAATCAGCCCCAGCATTTT
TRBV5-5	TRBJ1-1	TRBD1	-	CASSRQGMNTEAFF	TGTGCCAGCAGCAGACAGGGTATGAACACTGAAGCTTTCTTT
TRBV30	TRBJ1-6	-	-	CAWTTGQMSSYNSPLHF	TGTGCCTGGACGACGGGACAAATGAGCTCCTATAATTCACCCCTCCACTTT
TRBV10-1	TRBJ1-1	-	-	CASSARGNTEAFF	TGCGCCAGCAGTGCCAGGGGGAACACTGAAGCTTTCTTT
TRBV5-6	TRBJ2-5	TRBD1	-	CASSQRTGQETQYF	TGTGCCAGCAGCCAGAGGACAGGCCAAGAGACCCAGTACTTC
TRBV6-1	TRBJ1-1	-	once	CASSLGLSYTEAFF	TGTGCCAGCAGTTTGGGACTGTCTTACACTGAAGCTTTCTTT